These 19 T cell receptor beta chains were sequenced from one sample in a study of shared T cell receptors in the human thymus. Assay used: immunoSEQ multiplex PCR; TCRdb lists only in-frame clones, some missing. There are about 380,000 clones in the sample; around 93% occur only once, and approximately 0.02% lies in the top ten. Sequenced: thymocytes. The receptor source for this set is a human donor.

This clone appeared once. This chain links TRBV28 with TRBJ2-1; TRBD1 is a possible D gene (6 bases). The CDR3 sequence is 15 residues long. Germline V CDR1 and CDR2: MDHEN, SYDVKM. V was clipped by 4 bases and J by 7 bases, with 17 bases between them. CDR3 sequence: CASSSPLRGTNEQFF. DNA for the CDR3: TGTGCCAGCAGTTCCCCCCTCAGGGGAACGAATGAGCAGTTCTTC.

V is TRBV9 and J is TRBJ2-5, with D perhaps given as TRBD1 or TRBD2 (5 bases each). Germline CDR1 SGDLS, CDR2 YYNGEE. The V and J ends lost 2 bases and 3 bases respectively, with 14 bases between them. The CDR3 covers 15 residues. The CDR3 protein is CASSVLRDGEETQYF. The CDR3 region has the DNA TGTGCCAGCAGCGTTCTCCGGGACGGCGAAGAGACCCAGTACTTC.

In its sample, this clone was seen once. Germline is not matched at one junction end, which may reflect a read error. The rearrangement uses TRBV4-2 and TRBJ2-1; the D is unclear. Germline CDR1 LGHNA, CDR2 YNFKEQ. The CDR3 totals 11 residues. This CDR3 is CASSQDWVVLF. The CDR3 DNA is TGTGCCAGCAGCCAAGATTGGGTAGTACTCTTC.

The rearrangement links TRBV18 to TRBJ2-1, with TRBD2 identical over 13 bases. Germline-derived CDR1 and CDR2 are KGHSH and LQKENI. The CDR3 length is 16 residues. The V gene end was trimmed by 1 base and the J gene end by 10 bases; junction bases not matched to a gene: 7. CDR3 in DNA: TGTGCCAGCTCACCACAGGGACTAGCGGGGTCATCGGAGCAGTTCTTC. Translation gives CASSPQGLAGSSEQFF.

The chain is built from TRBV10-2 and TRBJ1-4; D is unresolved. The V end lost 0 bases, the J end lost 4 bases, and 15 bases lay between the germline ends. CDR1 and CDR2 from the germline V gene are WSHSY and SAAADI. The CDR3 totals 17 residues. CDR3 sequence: CASSESTVGSYNEKLFF. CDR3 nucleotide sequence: TGCGCCAGCAGTGAGTCGACTGTCGGCAGCTATAATGAAAAACTGTTTTTT.

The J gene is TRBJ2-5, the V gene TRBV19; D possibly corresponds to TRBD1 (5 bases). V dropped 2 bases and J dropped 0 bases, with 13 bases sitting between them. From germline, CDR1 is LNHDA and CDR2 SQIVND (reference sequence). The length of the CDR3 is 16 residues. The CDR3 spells CASSIMGQAHQETQYF. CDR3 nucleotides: TGTGCCAGTAGTATAATGGGGCAGGCCCACCAAGAGACCCAGTACTTC.

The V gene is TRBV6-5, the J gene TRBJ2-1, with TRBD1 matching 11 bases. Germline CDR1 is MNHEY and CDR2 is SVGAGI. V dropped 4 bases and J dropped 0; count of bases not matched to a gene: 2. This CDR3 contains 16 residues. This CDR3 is CASSWTGGSSYNEQFF. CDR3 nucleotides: TGTGCCAGCAGTTGGACAGGGGGCAGCTCCTACAATGAGCAGTTCTTC.

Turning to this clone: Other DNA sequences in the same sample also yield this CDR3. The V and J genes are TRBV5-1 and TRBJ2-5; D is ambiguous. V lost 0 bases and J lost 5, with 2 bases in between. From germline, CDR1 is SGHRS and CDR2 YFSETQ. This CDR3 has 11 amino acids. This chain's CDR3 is CASSLEETQYF. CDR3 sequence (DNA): TGCGCCAGCAGCTTGGAGGAGACCCAGTACTTC.

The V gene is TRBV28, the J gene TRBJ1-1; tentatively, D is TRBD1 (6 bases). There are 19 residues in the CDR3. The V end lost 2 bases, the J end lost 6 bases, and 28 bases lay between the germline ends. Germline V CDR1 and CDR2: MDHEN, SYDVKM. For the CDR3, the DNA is TGTGCCAGCAGTTTAGGGGACGCCGGGACAAAGGAGGGTTGCGCTGAAGCTTTCTTT. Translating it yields CASSLGDAGTKEGCAEAFF.

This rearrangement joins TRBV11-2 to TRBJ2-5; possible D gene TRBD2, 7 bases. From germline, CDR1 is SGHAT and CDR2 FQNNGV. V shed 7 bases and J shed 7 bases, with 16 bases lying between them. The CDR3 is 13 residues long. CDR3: CASTRGGDGTQYF. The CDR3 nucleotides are TGTGCCAGCACCCGAGGGGGGGATGGGACCCAGTACTTC.

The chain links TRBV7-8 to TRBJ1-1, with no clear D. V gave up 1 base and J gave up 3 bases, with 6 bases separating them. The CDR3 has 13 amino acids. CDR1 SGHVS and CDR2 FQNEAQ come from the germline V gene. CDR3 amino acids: CASSLESDTEAFF. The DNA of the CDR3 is TGTGCCAGCAGCTTAGAATCGGACACTGAAGCTTTCTTT. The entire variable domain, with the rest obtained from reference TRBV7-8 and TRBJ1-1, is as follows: GAGVSQSPRYKVAKRGQDVALRCDPISGHVSLFWYQQALGQGPEFLTYFQNEAQLDKSGLPSDRFFAERPEGSVSTLKIQRTQQEDSAVYLCASSLESDTEAFFGQGTRLTVV.

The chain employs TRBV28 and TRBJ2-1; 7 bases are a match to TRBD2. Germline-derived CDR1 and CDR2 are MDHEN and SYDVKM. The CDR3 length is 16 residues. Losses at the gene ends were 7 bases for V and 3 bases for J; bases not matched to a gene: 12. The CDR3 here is CASTQSRPSGYNEQFF. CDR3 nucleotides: TGTGCCAGCACCCAATCCCGACCTAGCGGCTACAATGAGCAGTTCTTC.

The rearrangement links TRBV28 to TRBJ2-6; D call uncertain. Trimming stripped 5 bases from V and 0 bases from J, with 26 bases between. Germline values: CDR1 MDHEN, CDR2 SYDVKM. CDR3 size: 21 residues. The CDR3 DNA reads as TGTGCCAGCAGTGACAAGATCCCCCCGGGCAAAGCCTTCTCTGGGGCCAACGTCCTGACTTTC. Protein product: CASSDKIPPGKAFSGANVLTF.

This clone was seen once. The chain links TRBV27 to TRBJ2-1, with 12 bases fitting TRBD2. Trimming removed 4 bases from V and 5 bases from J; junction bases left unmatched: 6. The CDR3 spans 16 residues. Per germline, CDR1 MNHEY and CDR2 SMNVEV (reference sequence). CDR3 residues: CASSSIPSGRDNEQFF. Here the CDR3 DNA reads TGTGCCAGCAGTTCTATCCCTAGCGGGAGGGACAATGAGCAGTTCTTC.

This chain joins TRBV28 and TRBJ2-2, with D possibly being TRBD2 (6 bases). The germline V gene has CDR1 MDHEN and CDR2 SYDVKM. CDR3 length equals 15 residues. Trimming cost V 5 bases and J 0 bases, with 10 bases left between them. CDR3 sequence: CASSDGRSNTGELFF. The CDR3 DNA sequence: TGTGCCAGCAGTGACGGGAGATCGAACACCGGGGAGCTGTTTTTT.

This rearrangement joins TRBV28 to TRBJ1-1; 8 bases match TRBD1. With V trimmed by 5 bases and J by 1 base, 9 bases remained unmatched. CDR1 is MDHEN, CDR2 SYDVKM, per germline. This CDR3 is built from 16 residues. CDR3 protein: CASSHRKGTGNTEAFF. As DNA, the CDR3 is TGTGCCAGCAGTCACAGGAAGGGGACAGGGAACACTGAAGCTTTCTTT.

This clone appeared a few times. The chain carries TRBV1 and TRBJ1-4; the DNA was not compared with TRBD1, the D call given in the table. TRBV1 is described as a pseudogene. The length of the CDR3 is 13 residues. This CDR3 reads CTSIGQGWEKLFF. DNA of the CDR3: TGCACCAGCATCGGACAGGGGTGGGAAAAACTGTTTTTT.

The CDR3 nucleotides read TGTGCCAGCAGTTTTAGGGGCCCACAGGGGTCCGGGACCTACGAGCAGTACTTC. Amino acid sequence: CASSFRGPQGSGTYEQYF. The V and J genes are TRBV27 and TRBJ2-7, with TRBD1 identical over 7 bases. Trimming at V came to 3 bases and at J to 2 bases, leaving 16 bases not matched to a gene. Germline V gene lookup returns CDR1 MNHEY and CDR2 SMNVEV (reference sequence). CDR3 size: 18 residues.

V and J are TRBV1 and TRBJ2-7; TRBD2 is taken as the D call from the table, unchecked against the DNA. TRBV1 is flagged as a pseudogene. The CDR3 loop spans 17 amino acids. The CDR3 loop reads CTSSQDAFSGRADEQYF. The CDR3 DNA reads TGCACCAGCAGCCAAGACGCCTTTAGCGGGAGGGCCGATGAGCAGTACTTC.